This entry concerns a single T cell receptor beta chain. Antigen specificity is unknown. The CDR3 spans 16 residues. Germline V lookup: CDR1 LNHDA, CDR2 SQIVND (reference sequence). V lost 5 bases and J 0 bases, leaving 14 bases between the germline ends. The data belong to a study of T cell responses to AZD1222 COVID-19 vaccine. As for the study in general: Second-dose groups at about 4 or about 12 weeks were pooled. Study-level results: Repertoires were obtained solely post-peak T cell response.

The protocol was immunoSEQ multiplex PCR, while the TCRdb copy is restricted to in-frame clones and leaves out a portion. The table records approximately 190,000 clones, more than 75% of them present only once. The chain links TRBV19 to TRBJ1-5; tentatively, D is TRBD1 (6 bases). The TCR sequence derives from an adult in good health. This sample comprised peripheral blood, obtained on day 0 of AZD1222 vaccination. The CDR3 nucleotides are TGTGCCAGTAGTCCCAGGACAGAGTATAGCAATCAGCCCCAGCATTTT. Protein sequence: CASSPRTEYSNQPQHF.